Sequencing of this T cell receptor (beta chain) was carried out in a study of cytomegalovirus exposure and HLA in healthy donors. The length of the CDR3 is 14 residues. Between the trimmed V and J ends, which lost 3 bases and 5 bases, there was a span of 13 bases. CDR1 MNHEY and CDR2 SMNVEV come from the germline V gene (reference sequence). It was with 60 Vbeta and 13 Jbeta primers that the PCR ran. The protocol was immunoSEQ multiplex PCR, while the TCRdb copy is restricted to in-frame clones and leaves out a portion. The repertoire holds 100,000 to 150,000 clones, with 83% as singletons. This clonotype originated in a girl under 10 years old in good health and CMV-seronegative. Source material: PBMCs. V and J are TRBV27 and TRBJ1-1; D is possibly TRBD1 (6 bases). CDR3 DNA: TGTGCCAGCAGTTTGGGGGGGCGCGGGACTGAAGCTTTCTTT. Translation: CASSLGGRGTEAFF.